The sequence of this T cell receptor (beta chain) was determined in a study of cytotoxic CD8 clonotypes in ibrutinib-treated CLL. Only in-frame clones appear in the TCRdb table, and some are missing; sequencing was by immunoSEQ multiplex PCR. The sample holds 14,000 or so clones; roughly 67% are singletons and the top ten take 35% to 50%. This CDR3 spans 15 amino acids. Germline V lookup: CDR1 SGHDT, CDR2 YYEEEE. V lost 5 bases, J lost 4 bases, and 17 bases lay in between. V usage is TRBV5-6 and J usage is TRBJ2-3, with D uncertain. The TCR sequence derives from a human donor with chronic lymphocytic leukemia. The input for sequencing was PBMCs, taken before ibrutinib treatment. The CDR3 nucleotides are TGTGCCAGCAGTCTTCAAGGAGTGGGCGCAGATACGCAGTATTTT. It codes for CASSLQGVGADTQYF.